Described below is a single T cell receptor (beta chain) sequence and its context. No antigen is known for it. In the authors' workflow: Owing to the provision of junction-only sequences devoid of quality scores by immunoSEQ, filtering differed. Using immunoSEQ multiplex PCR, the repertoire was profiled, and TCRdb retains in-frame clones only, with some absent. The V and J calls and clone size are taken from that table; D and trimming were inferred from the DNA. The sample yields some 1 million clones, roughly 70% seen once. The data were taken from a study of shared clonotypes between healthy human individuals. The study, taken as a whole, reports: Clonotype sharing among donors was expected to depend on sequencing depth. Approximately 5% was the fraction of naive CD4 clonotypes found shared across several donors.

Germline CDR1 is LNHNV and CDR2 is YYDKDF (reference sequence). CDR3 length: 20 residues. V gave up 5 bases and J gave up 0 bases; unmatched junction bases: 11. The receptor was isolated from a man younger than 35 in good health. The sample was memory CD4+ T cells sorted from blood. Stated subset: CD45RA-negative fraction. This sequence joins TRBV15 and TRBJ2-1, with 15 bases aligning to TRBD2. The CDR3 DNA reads TGTGCCACCAGCGAACAGGGTGGACTAGCGGGAGGGCGCTCCTACAATGAGCAGTTCTTC. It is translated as CATSEQGGLAGGRSYNEQFF.